What follows describes a single T cell receptor beta chain. Its specificity is not known. Germline loops: CDR1 SGHNT, CDR2 YYREEE (reference sequence). V was pared by 4 bases and J by 0 bases, with 17 bases between. This CDR3 spans 17 amino acids. This sample is part of a study of OX40 agonist ivuxolimab in advanced cancers. Across the study: Dose-escalation patients' cancers were hepatocellular carcinoma, melanoma, renal cell or head and neck cancer.

General observations from the study: Averaged across samples, CD8+ T cells carried more expanded clones than CD4+ did.

The repertoire was sequenced with immunoSEQ multiplex PCR; TCRdb's copy has only in-frame clones and lacks some. The table lists about 86,000 clones, about 89% of them singletons, with 8% to 9.5% in the top ten. This chain uses TRBV5-4 with TRBJ1-5; TRBD1 might be the D (5 bases). This sample comprised CD4+ or CD8+ T cells sorted from blood, obtained in a trial of the OX40 agonist ivuxolimab. The TCR was taken from an adult with an advanced solid tumor such as melanoma, head and neck, liver or kidney cancer. This chain's CDR3 is CASSAGPLGHSNQPQHF. CDR3 DNA: TGTGCCAGCAGCGCGGGACCTTTGGGGCATAGCAATCAGCCCCAGCATTTT.